This TCR beta chain was captured by sequencing in a study of quantifying T cell responses using KT2 cells. Study-level information: RNA was reverse transcribed with TCR alpha and beta constant-region primers. A predetermined fluorescence threshold ended the second PCR, run as a qPCR.

The V gene end was trimmed by 1 base and the J gene end by 4 bases; junction bases not matched to a gene: 5. Germline CDR1 MNHEY, CDR2 SMNVEV (reference sequence). The length of the CDR3 is 16 residues. The sample is PBMC spiked with counted cells of clone KT2. This clonotype appeared many times. What it binds is unknown. Whole-study findings and limits: Very high KT2 spike-in numbers caused saturation in KT2 sequence detection.

A single-stranded UMI oligo with SP2 sequence was ligated to cDNA 3' ends. An equimolar mix of RC1.1 and RC1.2 primed the beta chain across TRBC1 and TRBC2. In TCRdb, the UMI-ligation and nested PCR reads were re-called with MiXCR into one record per CDR3 protein. The sample shows 40,000 to 60,000 distinct CDR3 sequences, around 10% of them seen only once. The chain uses TRBV27 and TRBJ2-2; TRBD1 aligns across 8 bases. The sample taken for sequencing was PBMCs spiked with cells of the T cell clone KT2. The receptor was derived from a human donor. The CDR3 DNA reads as TGTGCCAGCAGTTTATTGCAGGGGGCACGCACCGGGGAGCTGTTTTTT. Protein sequence: CASSLLQGARTGELFF.